This passage covers 8 T cell receptor beta chains from one sample sequenced in a study of T cell responses to AZD1222 COVID-19 vaccine. Assay used: immunoSEQ multiplex PCR; TCRdb lists only in-frame clones, some missing. The sample records about 140,000 clones, more than 85% being singletons. Sequenced here: peripheral blood, sampled on day 0 of AZD1222 vaccination. These receptors were obtained from an adult in good health.

V gene TRBV15 combines with J gene TRBJ2-3, with D perhaps TRBD2 (5 bases). CDR1 is LNHNV and CDR2 is YYDKDF in the germline V gene (reference sequence). The germline V and J ends were trimmed by 8 bases and 6 bases, with 15 bases remaining between them. The CDR3 covers 13 residues. CDR3 DNA sequence: TGTGCCACCCGGGTTGGATCGGGGGATACGCAGTATTTT. It codes for CATRVGSGDTQYF.

The chain couples TRBV5-1 to TRBJ2-5, with 7 bases identical to TRBD2. The CDR3 contains 14 residues. Germline V gene sequence: CDR1 SGHRS, CDR2 YFSETQ. V lost 0 bases and J lost 4; bases outside the gene matches: 3. This CDR3 reads CASSLGLAGETQYF. The CDR3 DNA is TGCGCCAGCAGCTTGGGACTAGCCGGAGAGACCCAGTACTTC. Full variable domain (outside the CDR3, taken from reference TRBV5-1 and TRBJ2-5): KAGVTQTPRYLIKTRGQQVTLSCSPISGHRSVSWYQQTPGQGLQFLFEYFSETQRNKGNFPGRFSGRQFSNSRSEMNVSTLELGDSALYLCASSLGLAGETQYFGPGTRLLVL.

This sequence joins TRBV5-6 and TRBJ2-1; D perhaps matches TRBD2 (6 bases). Germline CDR1 reads SGHDT; CDR2 reads YYEEEE. Trimming pared 3 bases from V and 4 bases from J, leaving 14 bases between. The CDR3 has 15 amino acids. The CDR3 bases are TGTGCCAGCAGCTGGGGGGTACTGGATTACAATGAGCAGTTCTTC. This gives the protein CASSWGVLDYNEQFF.

The chain links TRBV28 to TRBJ1-2; D perhaps matches TRBD1 (5 bases). V lost 5 bases, J lost 7 bases, and 17 bases lay in between. The CDR3 totals 14 residues. CDR1 MDHEN and CDR2 SYDVKM come from the germline V gene. Here the CDR3 reads CASSPASREFGYTF. CDR3 bases: TGTGCCAGCAGTCCGGCGAGCAGGGAGTTTGGCTACACCTTC.

The CDR3 is CASSLVGVSPLHF. In nucleotides, the CDR3 is TGCGCCAGCAGCTTAGTCGGGGTATCACCCCTCCACTTT. The rearrangement links TRBV5-1 to TRBJ1-6; no clear D gene. Germline CDR1 reads SGHRS; CDR2 reads YFSETQ. Trimming pared 2 bases from V and 10 bases from J, leaving 10 bases between. CDR3 size: 13 residues.

This rearrangement joins TRBV6-2 or TRBV6-3 to TRBJ1-1; TRBD1 might be the D (5 bases). Trimming removed 5 bases from V and 0 bases from J, with 13 bases in between. CDR3 length equals 15 residues. Germline-derived CDR1 and CDR2 are MNHEY and SVGEGT. The CDR3 is CASSKQTRVNTEAFF. CDR3 DNA sequence: TGTGCCAGCAGTAAACAAACCAGGGTGAACACTGAAGCTTTCTTT.

This sequence joins TRBV6-1 and TRBJ2-7, with TRBD2 identical over 12 bases. The CDR3 spans 16 residues. Trimming cost V 4 bases and J 4 bases; bases outside gene matches: 8. The germline gives CDR1 MNHNS, CDR2 SASEGT. DNA of the CDR3: TGTGCCAGCAGTGGGACTAGCGGGGAAGTAGGGTACGAGCAGTACTTC. Protein sequence: CASSGTSGEVGYEQYF.

This clone was counted once. The chain recombines TRBV2 with TRBJ2-1, with D unresolved. The CDR3 has 11 amino acids. Trimming cost V 5 bases and J 7 bases, with 6 bases left between them. Germline lookup yields CDR1 SNHLY and CDR2 FYNNEI. CDR3 residues: CASSFNNEQFF. CDR3 DNA sequence: TGTGCCAGCAGTTTCAATAATGAGCAGTTCTTC. Full variable domain (outside the CDR3, taken from reference TRBV2 and TRBJ2-1): EPEVTQTPSHQVTQMGQEVILRCVPISNHLYFYWYRQILGQKVEFLVSFYNNEISEKSEIFDDQFSVERPDGSNFTLKIRSTKLEDSAMYFCASSFNNEQFFGPGTRLTVL.